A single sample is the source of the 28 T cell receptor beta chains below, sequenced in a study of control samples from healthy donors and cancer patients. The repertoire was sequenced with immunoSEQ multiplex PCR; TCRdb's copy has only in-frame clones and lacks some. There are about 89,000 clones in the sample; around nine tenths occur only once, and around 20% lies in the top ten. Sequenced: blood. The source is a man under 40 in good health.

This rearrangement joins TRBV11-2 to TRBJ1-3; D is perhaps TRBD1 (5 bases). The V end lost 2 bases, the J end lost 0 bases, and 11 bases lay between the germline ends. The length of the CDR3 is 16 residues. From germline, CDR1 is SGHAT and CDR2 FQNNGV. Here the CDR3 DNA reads TGTGCCAGCAGCTTACCCCGACAGATCTCTGGAAACACCATATATTTT. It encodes CASSLPRQISGNTIYF.

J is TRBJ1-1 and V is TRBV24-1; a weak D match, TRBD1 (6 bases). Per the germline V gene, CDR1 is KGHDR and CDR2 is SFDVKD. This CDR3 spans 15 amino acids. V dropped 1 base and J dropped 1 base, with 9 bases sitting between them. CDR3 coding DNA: TGTGCCACCAGTGATTTAAGGGGGGCGAACACTGAAGCTTTCTTT. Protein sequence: CATSDLRGANTEAFF.

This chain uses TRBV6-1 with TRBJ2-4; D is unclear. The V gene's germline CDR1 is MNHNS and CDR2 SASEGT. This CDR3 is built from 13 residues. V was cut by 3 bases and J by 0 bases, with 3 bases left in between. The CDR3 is CASSEPAKNIQYF. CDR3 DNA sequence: TGTGCCAGCAGTGAGCCAGCCAAAAACATTCAGTACTTC.

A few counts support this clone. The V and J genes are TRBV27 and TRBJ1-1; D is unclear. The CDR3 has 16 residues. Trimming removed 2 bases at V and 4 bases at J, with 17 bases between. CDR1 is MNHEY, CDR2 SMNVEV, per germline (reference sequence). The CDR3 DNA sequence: TGTGCCAGCAGTTTAGCTTTCGGCGGTGGGGTCACTGAAGCTTTCTTT. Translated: CASSLAFGGGVTEAFF.

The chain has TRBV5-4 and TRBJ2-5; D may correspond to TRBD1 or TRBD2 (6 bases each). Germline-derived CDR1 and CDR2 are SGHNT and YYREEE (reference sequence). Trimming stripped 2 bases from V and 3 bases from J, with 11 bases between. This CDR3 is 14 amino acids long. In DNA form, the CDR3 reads TGTGCCAGCAGCTTTGGGGGGCGCGAAGAGACCCAGTACTTC. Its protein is CASSFGGREETQYF. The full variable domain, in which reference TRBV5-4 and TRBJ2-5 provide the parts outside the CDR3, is ETGVTQSPTHLIKTRGQQVTLRCSSQSGHNTVSWYQQALGQGPQFIFQYYREEENGRGNFPPRFSGLQFPNYSSELNVNALELDDSALYLCASSFGGREETQYFGPGTRLLVL.

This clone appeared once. The CDR3 here is CAISVGAGGGTDTQYF. The CDR3 DNA sequence: TGTGCCATCAGTGTGGGAGCGGGTGGCGGCACAGATACGCAGTATTTT. The V call is TRBV10-3, the J call TRBJ2-3, with TRBD2 as a possible D gene (6 bases). The CDR3 runs to 16 residues. V lost 4 bases and J lost 1, with 15 bases in between. CDR1 and CDR2 (germline): ENHRY, SYGVKD.

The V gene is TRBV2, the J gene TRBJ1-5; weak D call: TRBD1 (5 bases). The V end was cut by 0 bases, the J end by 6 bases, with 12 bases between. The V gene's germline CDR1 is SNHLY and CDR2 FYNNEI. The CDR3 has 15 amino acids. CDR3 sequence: CASSEARRVGQPQHF. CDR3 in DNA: TGTGCCAGCAGTGAAGCGCGCAGGGTGGGTCAGCCCCAGCATTTT. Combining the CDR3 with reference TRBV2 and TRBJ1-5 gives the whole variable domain EPEVTQTPSHQVTQMGQEVILRCVPISNHLYFYWYRQILGQKVEFLVSFYNNEISEKSEIFDDQFSVERPDGSNFTLKIRSTKLEDSAMYFCASSEARRVGQPQHFGDGTRLSIL.

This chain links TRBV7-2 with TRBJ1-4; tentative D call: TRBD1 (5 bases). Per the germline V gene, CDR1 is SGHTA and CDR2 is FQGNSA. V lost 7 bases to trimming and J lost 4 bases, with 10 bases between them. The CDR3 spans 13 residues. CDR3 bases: TGTGCCAGCACCCGACAGTTTAATGAAAAACTGTTTTTT. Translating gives CASTRQFNEKLFF.

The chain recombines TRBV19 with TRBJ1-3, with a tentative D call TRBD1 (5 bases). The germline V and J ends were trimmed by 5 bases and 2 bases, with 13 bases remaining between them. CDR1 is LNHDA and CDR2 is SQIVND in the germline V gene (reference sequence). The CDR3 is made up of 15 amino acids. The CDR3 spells CASSGEDSPGNTIYF. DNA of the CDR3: TGTGCCAGTAGTGGAGAAGACAGCCCTGGAAACACCATATATTTT.

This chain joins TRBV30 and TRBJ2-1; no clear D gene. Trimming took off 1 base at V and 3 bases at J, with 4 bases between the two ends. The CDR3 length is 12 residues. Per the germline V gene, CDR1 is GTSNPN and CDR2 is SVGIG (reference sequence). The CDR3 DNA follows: TGTGCCTGGAGTGCCAGCTACAATGAGCAGTTCTTC. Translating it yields CAWSASYNEQFF.

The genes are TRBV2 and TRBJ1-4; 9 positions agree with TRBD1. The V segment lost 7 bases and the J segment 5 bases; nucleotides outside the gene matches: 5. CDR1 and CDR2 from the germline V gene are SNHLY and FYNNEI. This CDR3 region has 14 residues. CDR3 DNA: TGTGCCAGCAAGAAGGACAGGGGAAATGAAAAACTGTTTTTT. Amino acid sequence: CASKKDRGNEKLFF.

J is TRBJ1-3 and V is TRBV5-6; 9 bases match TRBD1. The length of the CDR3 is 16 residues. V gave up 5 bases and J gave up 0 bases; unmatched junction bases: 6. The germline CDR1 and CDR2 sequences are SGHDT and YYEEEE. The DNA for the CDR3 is TGTGCCAGCAGTGGGGACAGGGTAGACTCTGGAAACACCATATATTTT. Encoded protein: CASSGDRVDSGNTIYF.

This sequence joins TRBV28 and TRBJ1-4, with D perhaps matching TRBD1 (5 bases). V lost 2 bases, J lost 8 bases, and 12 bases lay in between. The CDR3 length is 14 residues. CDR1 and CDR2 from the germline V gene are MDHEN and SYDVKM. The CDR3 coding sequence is TGTGCCAGCAGTTTAAGTAGGGGTGTGGAAAAACTGTTTTTT. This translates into CASSLSRGVEKLFF.

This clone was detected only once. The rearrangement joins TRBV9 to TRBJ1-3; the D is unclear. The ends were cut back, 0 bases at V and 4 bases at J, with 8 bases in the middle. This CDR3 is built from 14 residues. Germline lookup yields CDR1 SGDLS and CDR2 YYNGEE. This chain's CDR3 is CASSVDQPGNTIYF. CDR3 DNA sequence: TGTGCCAGCAGCGTAGATCAGCCCGGAAACACCATATATTTT.

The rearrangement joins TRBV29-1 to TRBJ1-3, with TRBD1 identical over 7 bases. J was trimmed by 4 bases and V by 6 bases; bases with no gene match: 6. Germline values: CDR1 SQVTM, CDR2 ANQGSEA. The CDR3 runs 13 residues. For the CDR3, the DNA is TGCAGCGTGGGGGACAGCCGAGGAAACACCATATATTTT. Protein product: CSVGDSRGNTIYF.

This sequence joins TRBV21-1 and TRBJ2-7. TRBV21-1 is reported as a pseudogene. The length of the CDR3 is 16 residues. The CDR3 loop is CASSPEIGINSYEQYV. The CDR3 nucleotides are TGTGCCAGCAGCCCAGAGATAGGTATAAACTCCTACGAGCAGTACGTC.

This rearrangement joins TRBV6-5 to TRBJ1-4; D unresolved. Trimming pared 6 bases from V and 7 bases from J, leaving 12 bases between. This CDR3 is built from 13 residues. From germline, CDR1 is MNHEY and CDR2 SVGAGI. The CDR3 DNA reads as TGTGCCAGCAGGGCGACATGGGGTGAAAAACTGTTTTTT. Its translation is CASRATWGEKLFF.

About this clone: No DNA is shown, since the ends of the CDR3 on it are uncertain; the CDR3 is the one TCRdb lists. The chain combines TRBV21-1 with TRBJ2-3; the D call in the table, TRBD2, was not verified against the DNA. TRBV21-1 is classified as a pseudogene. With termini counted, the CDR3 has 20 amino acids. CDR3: CASSASFWASGALPTDTQYF.

CDR3 DNA sequence: TGTGCCAGCTTACGCCCAGGGGACTCTGGCTACACCTTC. Translation: CASLRPGDSGYTF. This chain uses TRBV18 with TRBJ1-2; D is perhaps TRBD1 (6 bases). Trimming left V 7 bases short and J 7 bases short, with 16 bases between. This CDR3 spans 13 amino acids. Per the germline V gene, CDR1 is KGHSH and CDR2 is LQKENI.

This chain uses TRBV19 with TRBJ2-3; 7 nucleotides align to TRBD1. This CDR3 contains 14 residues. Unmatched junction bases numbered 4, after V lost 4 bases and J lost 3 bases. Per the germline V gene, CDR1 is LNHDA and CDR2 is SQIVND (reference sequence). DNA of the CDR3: TGTGCCAGTAGTAGACAGGGTACGACAGATACGCAGTATTTT. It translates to CASSRQGTTDTQYF.

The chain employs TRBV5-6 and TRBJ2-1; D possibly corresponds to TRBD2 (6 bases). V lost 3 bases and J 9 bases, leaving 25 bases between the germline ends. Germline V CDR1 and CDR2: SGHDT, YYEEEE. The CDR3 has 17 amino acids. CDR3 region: CASSYSAWRAGLSEQFF. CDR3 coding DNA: TGTGCCAGCAGCTATTCCGCCTGGAGGGCGGGACTCAGTGAGCAGTTCTTC.

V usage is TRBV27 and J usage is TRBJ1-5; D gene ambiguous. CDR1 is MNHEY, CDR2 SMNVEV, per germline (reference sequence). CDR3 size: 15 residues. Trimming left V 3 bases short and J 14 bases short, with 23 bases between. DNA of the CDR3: TGTGCCAGCAGTTTTGGGTCGTCAGTATCGGCAGAGAAGCATTTT. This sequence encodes CASSFGSSVSAEKHF.

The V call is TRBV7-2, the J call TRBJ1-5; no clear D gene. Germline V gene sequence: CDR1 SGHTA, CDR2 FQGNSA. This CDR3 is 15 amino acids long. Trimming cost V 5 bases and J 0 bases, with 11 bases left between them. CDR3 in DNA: TGTGCCAGCAGCCCTCTCCCTTATAGCAATCAGCCCCAGCATTTT. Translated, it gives CASSPLPYSNQPQHF.

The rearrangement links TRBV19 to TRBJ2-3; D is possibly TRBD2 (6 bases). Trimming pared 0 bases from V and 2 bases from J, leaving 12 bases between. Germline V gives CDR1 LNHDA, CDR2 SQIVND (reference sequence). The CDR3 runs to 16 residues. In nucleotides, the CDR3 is TGTGCCAGTAGTATAGAGGCCAGGGAGGTCACAGATACGCAGTATTTT. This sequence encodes CASSIEAREVTDTQYF.

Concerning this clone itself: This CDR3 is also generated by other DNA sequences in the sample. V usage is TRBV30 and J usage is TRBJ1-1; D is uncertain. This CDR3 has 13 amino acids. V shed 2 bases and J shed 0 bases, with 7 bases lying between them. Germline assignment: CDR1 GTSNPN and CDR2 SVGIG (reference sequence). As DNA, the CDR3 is TGTGCCTGGAGTCGGGGATTGAACACTGAAGCTTTCTTT. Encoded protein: CAWSRGLNTEAFF.

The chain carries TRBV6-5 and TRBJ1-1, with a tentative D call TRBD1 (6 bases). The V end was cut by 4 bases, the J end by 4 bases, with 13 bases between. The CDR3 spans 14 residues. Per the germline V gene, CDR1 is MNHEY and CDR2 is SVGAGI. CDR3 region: CASSSSTGITEAFF. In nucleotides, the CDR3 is TGTGCCAGCAGTTCCTCGACAGGCATCACTGAAGCTTTCTTT.

The chain's CDR3 is CASRAEGNTEAFF. The DNA of the CDR3 is TGTGCCAGCAGAGCCGAGGGGAACACTGAAGCTTTCTTT. The chain links TRBV12-3 or TRBV12-4 to TRBJ1-1; D is undetermined. This CDR3 comprises 13 residues. Trimming shortened V by 6 bases and J by 1 base, and 9 bases separated the two germline ends.

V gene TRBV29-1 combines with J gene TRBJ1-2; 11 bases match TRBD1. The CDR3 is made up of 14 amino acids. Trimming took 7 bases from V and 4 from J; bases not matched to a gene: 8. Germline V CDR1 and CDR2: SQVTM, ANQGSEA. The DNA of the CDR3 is TGCAGCGCCGAGGACAGGGGGCCCGGCTATGGCTACACCTTC. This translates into CSAEDRGPGYGYTF.